Shown below are 11 T cell receptor beta chains from a single sample sequenced in a study of PD-L1 blockade in urothelial cancer. TCRdb's copy holds only in-frame clones and misses some; the assay was immunoSEQ multiplex PCR. Of fewer than 65,000 clones listed, roughly 80% are singletons. Time point of the sample: pretreatment peripheral blood. The sequences come from PBMCs, collected around atezolizumab (anti-PD-L1) treatment. The receptors originated from a man aged 65-85 years with urothelial cancer.

J is TRBJ2-7 and V is TRBV4-2; 12 nucleotides line up with TRBD2. Looked up from germline, CDR1 is LGHNA and CDR2 is YNFKEQ. CDR3 length equals 15 residues. V was pared by 1 base and J by 4 bases, with 2 bases of the junction left unmatched. In DNA form, the CDR3 reads TGTGCCAGCAGCCAAGTGGGGACTAGCGGGTACGAGCAGTACTTC. It encodes CASSQVGTSGYEQYF.

CDR3 amino acids: CASSLGGLSYEQYF. In DNA, the CDR3 is TGTGCCAGCAGCCTCGGGGGGCTAAGCTACGAGCAGTACTTC. This chain links TRBV5-4 with TRBJ2-7, with D possibly matching TRBD2 (7 bases). Germline lookup yields CDR1 SGHNT and CDR2 YYREEE (reference sequence). The CDR3 covers 14 residues. Trimming took 4 bases from V and 3 from J, leaving 14 bases between them.

This clone has just one count. This sequence joins TRBV4-3 and TRBJ1-5, with D possibly matching TRBD1 (5 bases). This CDR3 has 17 residues. The germline gives CDR1 LGHNA, CDR2 YSLEER. With 0 bases removed from V and 5 bases from J, the gap between germline ends came to 17 bases. CDR3 in amino acids: CASSQDLTGGIYQPQHF. The CDR3 region has the DNA TGCGCCAGCAGCCAAGATCTGACCGGGGGAATTTATCAGCCCCAGCATTTT.

V usage is TRBV29-1 and J usage is TRBJ2-7; D unresolved. The CDR3 has 12 residues. The V gene lost 5 bases and the J gene lost 0 bases, with 8 bases spanning the gap. CDR1 is SQVTM, CDR2 ANQGSEA, per germline. CDR3 protein: CSVRADSYEQYF. The CDR3 DNA reads TGCAGCGTTCGCGCTGACTCCTACGAGCAGTACTTC.

The chain has TRBV6-1 and TRBJ2-7; TRBD1 aligns across 8 bases. Trimming at V came to 4 bases and at J to 6 bases, leaving 11 bases not matched to a gene. The germline CDR1 and CDR2 sequences are MNHNS and SASEGT. The CDR3 has 15 residues. The CDR3: CASSVADRAVGEQYF. As DNA, the CDR3 is TGTGCCAGCAGTGTTGCGGACAGGGCGGTTGGCGAGCAGTACTTC.

A single count supports this clone. This chain connects TRBV29-1 to TRBJ2-2, with 9 bases identical to TRBD1. After removal of 4 bases from V and 6 bases from J, the junction contained 9 bases not matched to a gene. The CDR3 has 15 residues. Germline lookup yields CDR1 SQVTM and CDR2 ANQGSEA. The CDR3 nucleotides are TGCAGCGTTGGAACCGGGACAGGGTTGTCCGGGGAGCTGTTTTTT. As protein: CSVGTGTGLSGELFF.

The rearrangement joins TRBV28 to TRBJ1-4; 7 positions agree with TRBD1. V lost 5 bases and J lost 4; bases outside the gene matches: 7. The length of the CDR3 is 15 residues. The germline V gene encodes CDR1 MDHEN and CDR2 SYDVKM. The chain's CDR3 is CASSPTGEGNEKLFF. The CDR3 DNA follows: TGTGCCAGCAGTCCCACAGGGGAAGGTAATGAAAAACTGTTTTTT. Filled out from reference TRBV28 and TRBJ1-4, the complete variable domain reads DVKVTQSSRYLVKRTGEKVFLECVQDMDHENMFWYRQDPGLGLRLIYFSYDVKMKEKGDIPEGYSVSREKKERFSLILESASTNQTSMYLCASSPTGEGNEKLFFGSGTQLSVL.

The chain employs TRBV7-2 and TRBJ1-1, with a weak D call TRBD1 (5 bases). Germline V gene lookup returns CDR1 SGHTA and CDR2 FQGNSA. Trimming took 1 base from V and 1 from J, leaving 10 bases between them. The CDR3 length is 15 residues. The CDR3 spells CASSLDGRANTEAFF. CDR3 DNA: TGTGCCAGCAGCTTAGACGGCAGGGCGAACACTGAAGCTTTCTTT. The full variable domain, its missing parts supplied by reference TRBV7-2 and TRBJ1-1, is GAGVSQSPSNKVTEKGKDVELRCDPISGHTALYWYRQSLGQGLEFLIYFQGNSAPDKSGLPSDRFSAERTGGSVSTLTIQRTQQEDSAVYLCASSLDGRANTEAFFGQGTRLTVV.

The CDR3: CAGADRGRTEAFF. As DNA, the CDR3 is TGTGCCGGAGCCGATAGAGGGAGAACTGAAGCTTTCTTT. The rearrangement uses TRBV28 and TRBJ1-1; D is unclear. Trimming stripped 11 bases from V and 5 bases from J, with 18 bases between. This CDR3 region has 13 residues. Germline loops: CDR1 MDHEN, CDR2 SYDVKM.

The chain carries TRBV7-2 and TRBJ2-3, with 10 bases that match TRBD2. Germline V gene lookup returns CDR1 SGHTA and CDR2 FQGNSA. The CDR3 has 17 amino acids. V was pared by 5 bases and J by 6 bases, with 14 bases of the junction left unmatched. The chain's CDR3 is CASSRGSGGGSSDTQYF. The CDR3 DNA sequence: TGTGCCAGCAGCCGGGGCAGCGGGGGGGGATCTTCGGATACGCAGTATTTT.

This chain uses TRBV5-6 with TRBJ1-5; possibly TRBD1 for D (5 bases). V was cut by 2 bases and J by 5 bases, with 11 bases left in between. The CDR3 loop spans 14 amino acids. CDR1 is SGHDT and CDR2 is YYEEEE in the germline V gene. The CDR3 region is CASSFGGQDQPQHF. The CDR3 DNA reads as TGTGCCAGCAGCTTCGGGGGTCAGGATCAGCCCCAGCATTTT.